This note documents a single T cell receptor beta chain sequence. This clone was seen a handful of times. Its antigen remains unidentified. Base qualities were left out, and no much larger clone turns up one base away. Taken from cysteine to phenylalanine, the CDR3 has 13 residues. Only the CDR3 part of the read is kept: 39 bases, read in frame from the first base. The germline V gene supplies CDR1 MDHEN and CDR2 SYDVKM. The junction carries 9 bases between V and J, which are trimmed by 7 bases and 5 bases respectively. All of the isolated RNA was reverse transcribed with the High Capacity cDNA Reverse Transcription Kit, so expressed TCRB transcripts were sequenced. Deep immunoSEQ sequencing was applied to naive, central memory and regulatory T cell samples, giving an average of roughly 3.6 million total reads per sample. After sorted cells were lysed in RLT buffer, RNA was extracted with DNase-treated RNeasy Micro or Mini kits, with the choice depending on cell number. To prevent cross-contamination, each cell subset was processed individually, whereas patient and healthy donor samples were processed jointly. TCRB sequences were amplified from cDNA with the immunoSEQ multiplex PCR, producing 87-bp fragments spanning the CDR3 region. Sequencing of the amplicons was performed on the Illumina HiSeq platform. The original pipeline was this. PCR bias was corrected computationally using synthetic template baselines, and reads within Hamming distance 2 were collapsed, with unmergeable singletons discarded. By aligning reads against IMGT, V, D and J genes, CDR3 length, and insertions or deletions at six rearrangement sites were assigned. Within each subset, clonotype counts were normalized to sorted cell number, and only after that were true diversity and Gini coefficients computed with the tcR R package. The overlap coefficient, calculated on TCRB nucleotide sequences, was used to measure repertoire sharing. TCRdb's version of the immuneACCESS table is confined to in-frame rearrangements and falls short of the full clone set. An unresolved V gene accounts for under half of the shortfall where checked; the remainder is of unknown origin. The DNA gave D and trimming, while V, J and clone size come from that table. The table for this sample lists about 150,000 clones; 11% of them were counted only once. The ten most abundant clones make up roughly 2% of the sample.

The data derive from a study of beta chain features in type 1 diabetes (dated by TCRdb to the late 2010s). Turning to the overall study: Patients and healthy donors did not differ in mean age, gender distribution, total cell number or subset yield. Regulatory and stem cell-like memory subsets were isolated from only 8 patients and roughly eight healthy donors, whereas naive and central memory subsets came from all 30 or so donors. Across all samples, 107,917,701 sorted cells were examined, and cell number per subset correlated strongly with RNA yield. The study compared the TCRB repertoires of sorted circulating CD4+ T cell subsets in recently diagnosed type 1 diabetes patients with those in matched healthy donors. Broad study findings and their caveats: A moderate but significant shortening of TCRB CDR3 length was observed in type 1 diabetes patients in all four CD4+ subsets. Naive, central memory and regulatory TCRB repertoires appeared to be more similar among patients than among healthy donors. At VDJ recombination sites, patients with type 1 diabetes made fewer insertions and deleted more nucleotides, a pattern implying thymic rearrangement abnormalities. Because small numbers of individuals were included in the HLA sub-analyses, any influence of HLA type on TCRB rearrangement was left unresolved. Sequencing cDNA rather than genomic DNA could over-represent highly expressing activated cells, although activation and CD3 levels did not differ between groups. Shorter templates might be favored by PCR, yet because patient and control samples were amplified and corrected together, any such skew would affect both groups equally.

From each donor, a single peripheral blood sample of 100 to 150 mL on average was drawn into heparinised tubes. A BD FACSAria II and a panel including CD45RO, CCR7, CD25, CD127, CD95 and CD27 were used to sort naive, central memory, regulatory and stem cell-like memory CD4+ T cells. Purity was above 98% for every sorted population. Right away, PBMCs were isolated by Lymphoprep density gradient centrifugation and were stained directly, with no culture step. Samples were stained and sorted in pairs, with one healthy donor and one patient per experiment, so that batch effects were minimized. The sequence is built from TRBV28 and TRBJ2-6; the D gene remains uncertain. The specimen was central memory CD4+ T cells from blood. The receptor comes from a young man in good health. At the DNA level, the sequence is TGTGCCAGCACCCTCCACTGGGCCAACGTCCTGACTTTC. The encoded protein is CASTLHWANVLTF.